This TCR beta chain stems from a study of OX40 agonist ivuxolimab in advanced cancers. On the study more broadly: Ivuxolimab was administered intravenously to patients at 0.01 to 10 mg/kg every 2 weeks.

This clone was observed many times. Assay used: immunoSEQ multiplex PCR; TCRdb lists only in-frame clones, some missing. The data contain about 75,000 clones, about 88% of them seen just once; the ten biggest clones take up about 8%. This TCR came from an adult with an advanced solid tumor such as melanoma, head and neck, liver or kidney cancer. The starting material was CD4+ or CD8+ T cells sorted from blood, obtained in a trial of the OX40 agonist ivuxolimab.

The CDR3 DNA is TGTGCCAGCAGCTTAGTGCAGGGGGTAGGGTTGCTCGAGCAGTACTTC. Amino acid sequence: CASSLVQGVGLLEQYF. The rearrangement joins TRBV7-2 to TRBJ2-7, with TRBD1 identical over 7 bases. Per germline, CDR1 SGHTA and CDR2 FQGNSA. With V trimmed by 1 base and J by 6 bases, 12 bases remained unmatched. This CDR3 has 16 amino acids.